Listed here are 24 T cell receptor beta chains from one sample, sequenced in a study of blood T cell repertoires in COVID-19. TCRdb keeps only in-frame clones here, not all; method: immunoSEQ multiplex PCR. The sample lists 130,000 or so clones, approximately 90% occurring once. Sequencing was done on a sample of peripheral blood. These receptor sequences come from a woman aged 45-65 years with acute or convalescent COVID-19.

The CDR3 loop is CASSLEEGMGSPLHF. CDR3 nucleotides: TGTGCCAGCAGCTTAGAAGAGGGTATGGGTTCACCCCTCCACTTT. This chain uses TRBV7-8 with TRBJ1-6, with D unresolved. The V gene lost 1 base and the J gene lost 9 bases, with 13 bases spanning the gap. CDR3 length: 15 residues. The germline gives CDR1 SGHVS, CDR2 FQNEAQ.

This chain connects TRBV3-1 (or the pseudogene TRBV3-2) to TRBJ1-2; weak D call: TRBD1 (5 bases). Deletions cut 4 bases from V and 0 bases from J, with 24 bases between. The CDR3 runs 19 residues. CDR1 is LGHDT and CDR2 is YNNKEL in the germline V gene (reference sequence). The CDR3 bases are TGTGCCAGCAGCCCCCGCTTGTGGGGCGGTGGCAGTTCTAACTATGGCTACACCTTC. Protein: CASSPRLWGGGSSNYGYTF.

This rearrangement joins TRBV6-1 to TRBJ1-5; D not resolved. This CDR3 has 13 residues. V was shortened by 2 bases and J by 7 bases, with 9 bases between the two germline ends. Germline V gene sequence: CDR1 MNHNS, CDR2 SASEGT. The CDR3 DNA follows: TGTGCCAGCAGTGAAAGAGGTCGGCAGCCCCAGCATTTT. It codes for CASSERGRQPQHF.

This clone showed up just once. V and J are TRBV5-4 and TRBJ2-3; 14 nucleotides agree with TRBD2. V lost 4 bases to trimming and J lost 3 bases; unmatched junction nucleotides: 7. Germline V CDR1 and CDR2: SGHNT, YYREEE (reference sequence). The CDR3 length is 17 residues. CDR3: CASSTRTSGRITDTQYF. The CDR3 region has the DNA TGTGCCAGCAGCACGCGGACTAGCGGGAGGATAACAGATACGCAGTATTTT. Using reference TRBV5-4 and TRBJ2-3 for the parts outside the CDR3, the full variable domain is ETGVTQSPTHLIKTRGQQVTLRCSSQSGHNTVSWYQQALGQGPQFIFQYYREEENGRGNFPPRFSGLQFPNYSSELNVNALELDDSALYLCASSTRTSGRITDTQYFGPGTRLTVL.

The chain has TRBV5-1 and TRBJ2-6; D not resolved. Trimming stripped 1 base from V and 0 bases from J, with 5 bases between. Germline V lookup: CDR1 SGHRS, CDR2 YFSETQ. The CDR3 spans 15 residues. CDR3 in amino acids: CASSLQNSGANVLTF. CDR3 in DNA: TGCGCCAGCAGCTTGCAGAACTCTGGGGCCAACGTCCTGACTTTC.

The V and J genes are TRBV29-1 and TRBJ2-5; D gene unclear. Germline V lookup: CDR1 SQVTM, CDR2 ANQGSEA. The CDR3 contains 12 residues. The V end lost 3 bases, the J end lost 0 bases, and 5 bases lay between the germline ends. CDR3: CSVESNQETQYF. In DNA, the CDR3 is TGCAGCGTTGAGAGCAACCAAGAGACCCAGTACTTC.

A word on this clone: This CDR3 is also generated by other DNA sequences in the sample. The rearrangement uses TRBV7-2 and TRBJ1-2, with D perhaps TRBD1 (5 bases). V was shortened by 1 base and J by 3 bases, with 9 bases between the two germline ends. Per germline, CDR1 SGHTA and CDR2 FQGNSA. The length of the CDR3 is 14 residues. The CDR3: CASSLGRGDYGYTF. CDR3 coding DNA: TGTGCCAGCAGCTTAGGTCGGGGGGACTATGGCTACACCTTC.

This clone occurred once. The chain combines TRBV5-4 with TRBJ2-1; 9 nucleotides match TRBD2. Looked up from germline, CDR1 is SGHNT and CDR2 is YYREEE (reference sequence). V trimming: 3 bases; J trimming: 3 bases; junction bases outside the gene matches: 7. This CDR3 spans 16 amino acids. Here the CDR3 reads CASSSQRGEVYNEQFF. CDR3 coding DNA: TGTGCCAGCAGCTCCCAGCGGGGGGAAGTCTACAATGAGCAGTTCTTC.

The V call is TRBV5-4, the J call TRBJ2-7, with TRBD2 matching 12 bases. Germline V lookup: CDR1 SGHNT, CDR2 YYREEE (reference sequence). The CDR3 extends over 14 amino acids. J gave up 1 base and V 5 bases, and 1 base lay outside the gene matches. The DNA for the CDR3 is TGTGCCAGCAGACTAGCGGGGGGTTCCTACGAGCAGTACTTC. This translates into CASRLAGGSYEQYF.

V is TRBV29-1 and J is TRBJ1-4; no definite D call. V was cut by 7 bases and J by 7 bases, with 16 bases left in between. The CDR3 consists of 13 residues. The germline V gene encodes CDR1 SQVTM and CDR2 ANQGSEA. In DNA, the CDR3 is TGCAGCGCCCCACTGAATGAGGGTGAAAAACTGTTTTTT. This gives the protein CSAPLNEGEKLFF.

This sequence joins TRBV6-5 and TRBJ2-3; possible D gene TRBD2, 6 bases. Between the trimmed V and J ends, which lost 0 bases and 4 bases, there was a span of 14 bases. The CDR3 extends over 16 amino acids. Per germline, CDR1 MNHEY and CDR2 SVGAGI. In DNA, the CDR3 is TGTGCCAGCAGTTACTCCGCCGGGACTCTGCCAGATACGCAGTATTTT. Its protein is CASSYSAGTLPDTQYF.

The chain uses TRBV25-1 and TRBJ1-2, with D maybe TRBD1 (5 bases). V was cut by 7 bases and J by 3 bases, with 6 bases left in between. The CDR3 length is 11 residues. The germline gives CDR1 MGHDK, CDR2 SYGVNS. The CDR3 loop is CASKGDYGYTF. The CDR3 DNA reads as TGTGCCAGCAAAGGGGACTATGGCTACACCTTC.

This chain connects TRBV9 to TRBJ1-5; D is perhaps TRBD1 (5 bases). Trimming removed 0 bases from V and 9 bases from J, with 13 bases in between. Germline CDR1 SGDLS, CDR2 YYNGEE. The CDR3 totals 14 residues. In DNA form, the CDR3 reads TGTGCCAGCAGCGTAGCAGGGAAGGACGGGCCCCAGCATTTT. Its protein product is CASSVAGKDGPQHF.

CDR3 sequence reads: CASSYSSRSNQPQHF. In DNA, the CDR3 is TGTGCCAGCAGTTACTCATCCAGGAGCAATCAGCCCCAGCATTTT. This sequence joins TRBV6-2 or TRBV6-3 and TRBJ1-5; D gene unclear. This CDR3 has 15 amino acids. Per the germline V gene, CDR1 is MNHEY and CDR2 is SVGEGT. V lost 0 bases and J lost 1, with 7 bases in between.

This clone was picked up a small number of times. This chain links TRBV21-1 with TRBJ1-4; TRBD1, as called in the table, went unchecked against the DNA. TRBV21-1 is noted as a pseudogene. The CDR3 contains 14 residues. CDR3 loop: CASSPTGGNEKLFF. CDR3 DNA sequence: TGTGCCAGCAGCCCGACAGGGGGTAATGAAAAACTGTTTTTT.

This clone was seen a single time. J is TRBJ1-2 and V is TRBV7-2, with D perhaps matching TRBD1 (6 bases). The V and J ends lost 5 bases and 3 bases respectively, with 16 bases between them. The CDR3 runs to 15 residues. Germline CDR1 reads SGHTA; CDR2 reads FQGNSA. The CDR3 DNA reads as TGTGCCAGCAGCCCCCGAACAGGGTCGGACTATGGCTACACCTTC. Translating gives CASSPRTGSDYGYTF.

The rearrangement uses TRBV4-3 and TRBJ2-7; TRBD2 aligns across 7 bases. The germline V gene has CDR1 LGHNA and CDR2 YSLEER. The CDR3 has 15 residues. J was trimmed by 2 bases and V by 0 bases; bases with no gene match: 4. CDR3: CASSQDQRGTYEQYF. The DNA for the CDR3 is TGCGCCAGCAGCCAAGATCAGCGGGGTACCTACGAGCAGTACTTC.

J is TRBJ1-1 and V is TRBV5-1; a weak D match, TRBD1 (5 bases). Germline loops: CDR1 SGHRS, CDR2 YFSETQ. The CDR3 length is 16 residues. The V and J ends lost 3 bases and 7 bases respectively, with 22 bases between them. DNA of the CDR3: TGCGCCAGCAGCTCGGACGTATTAGGGGCAACATTTGAAGCTTTCTTT. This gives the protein CASSSDVLGATFEAFF.

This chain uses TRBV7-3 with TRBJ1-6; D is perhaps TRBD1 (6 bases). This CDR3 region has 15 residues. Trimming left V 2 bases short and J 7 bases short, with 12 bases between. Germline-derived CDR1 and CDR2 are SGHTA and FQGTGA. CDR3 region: CASSLYGDTNSPLHF. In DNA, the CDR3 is TGTGCCAGCAGCTTATATGGGGACACCAATTCACCCCTCCACTTT.

DNA for the CDR3: TGTGCCATCAGTCCATCTCGGGAGACCCAGTACTTC. Translation: CAISPSRETQYF. V gene TRBV10-3 combines with J gene TRBJ2-5; no reliable D call. Germline V gives CDR1 ENHRY, CDR2 SYGVKD. CDR3 length: 12 amino acids. V was clipped by 5 bases and J by 5 bases, with 9 bases between them.

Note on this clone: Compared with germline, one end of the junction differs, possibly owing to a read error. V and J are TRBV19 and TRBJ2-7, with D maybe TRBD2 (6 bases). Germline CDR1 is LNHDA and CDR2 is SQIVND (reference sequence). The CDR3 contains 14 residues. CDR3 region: CASSARPEGYGQYF. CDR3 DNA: TGTGCCAGTAGTGCCCGCCCGGAGGGGTACGGGCAGTACTTC.

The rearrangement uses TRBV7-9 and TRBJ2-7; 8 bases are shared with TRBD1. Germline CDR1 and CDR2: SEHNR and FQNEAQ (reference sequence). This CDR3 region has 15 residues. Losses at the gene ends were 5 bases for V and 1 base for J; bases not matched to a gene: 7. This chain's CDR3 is CASSPGQGTSYEQYF. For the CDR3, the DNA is TGTGCCAGCAGCCCAGGACAGGGTACATCCTACGAGCAGTACTTC.

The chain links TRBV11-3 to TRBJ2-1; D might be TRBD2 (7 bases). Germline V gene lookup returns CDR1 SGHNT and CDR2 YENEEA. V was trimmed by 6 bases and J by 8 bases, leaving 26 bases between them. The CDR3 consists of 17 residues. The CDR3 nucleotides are TGTGCCAGCAGACTCCGTCGAGCGGGGAGGGGGGAGGATGAGCAGTTCTTC. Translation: CASRLRRAGRGEDEQFF.

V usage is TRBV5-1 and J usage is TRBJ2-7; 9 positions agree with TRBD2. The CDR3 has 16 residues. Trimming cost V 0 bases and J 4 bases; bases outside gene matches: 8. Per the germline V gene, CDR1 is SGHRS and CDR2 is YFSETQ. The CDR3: CASSLGPAGGVYEQYF. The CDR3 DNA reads TGCGCCAGCAGCTTGGGGCCAGCGGGGGGTGTTTACGAGCAGTACTTC. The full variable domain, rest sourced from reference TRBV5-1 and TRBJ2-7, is KAGVTQTPRYLIKTRGQQVTLSCSPISGHRSVSWYQQTPGQGLQFLFEYFSETQRNKGNFPGRFSGRQFSNSRSEMNVSTLELGDSALYLCASSLGPAGGVYEQYFGPGTRLTVT.